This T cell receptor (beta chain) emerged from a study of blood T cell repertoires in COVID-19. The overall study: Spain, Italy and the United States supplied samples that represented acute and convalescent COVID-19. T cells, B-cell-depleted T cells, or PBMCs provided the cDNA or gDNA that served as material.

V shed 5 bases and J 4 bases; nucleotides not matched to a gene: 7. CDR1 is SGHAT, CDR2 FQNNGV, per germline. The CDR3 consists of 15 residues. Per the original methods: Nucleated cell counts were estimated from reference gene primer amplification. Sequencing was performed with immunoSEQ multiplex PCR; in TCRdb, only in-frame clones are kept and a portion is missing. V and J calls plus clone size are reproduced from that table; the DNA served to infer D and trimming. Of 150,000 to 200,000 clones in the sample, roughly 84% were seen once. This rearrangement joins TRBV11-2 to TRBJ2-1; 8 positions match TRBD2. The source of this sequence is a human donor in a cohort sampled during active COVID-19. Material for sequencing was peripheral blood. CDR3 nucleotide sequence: TGTGCCAGCAGCCCGGGACTAGACCCTTACAATGAGCAGTTCTTC. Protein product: CASSPGLDPYNEQFF.